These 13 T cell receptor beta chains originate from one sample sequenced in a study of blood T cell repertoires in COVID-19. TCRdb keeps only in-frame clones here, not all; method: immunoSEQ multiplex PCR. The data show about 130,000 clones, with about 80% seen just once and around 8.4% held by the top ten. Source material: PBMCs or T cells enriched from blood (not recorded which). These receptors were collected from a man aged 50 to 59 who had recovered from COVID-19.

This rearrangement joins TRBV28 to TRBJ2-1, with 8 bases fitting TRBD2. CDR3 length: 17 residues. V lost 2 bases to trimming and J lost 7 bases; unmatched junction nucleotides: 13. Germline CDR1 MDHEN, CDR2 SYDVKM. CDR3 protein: CASSLGVDLAGSNEQFF. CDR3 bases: TGTGCCAGCAGTTTAGGAGTAGATTTAGCGGGGAGTAATGAGCAGTTCTTC.

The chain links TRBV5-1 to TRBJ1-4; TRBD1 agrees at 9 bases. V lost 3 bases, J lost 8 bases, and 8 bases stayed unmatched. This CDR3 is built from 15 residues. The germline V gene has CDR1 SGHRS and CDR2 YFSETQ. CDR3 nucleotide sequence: TGCGCCAGCAGCTCGGATGACAGGGGGGAGGAAAAACTGTTTTTT. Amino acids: CASSSDDRGEEKLFF. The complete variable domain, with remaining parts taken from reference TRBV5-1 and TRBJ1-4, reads KAGVTQTPRYLIKTRGQQVTLSCSPISGHRSVSWYQQTPGQGLQFLFEYFSETQRNKGNFPGRFSGRQFSNSRSEMNVSTLELGDSALYLCASSSDDRGEEKLFFGSGTQLSVL.

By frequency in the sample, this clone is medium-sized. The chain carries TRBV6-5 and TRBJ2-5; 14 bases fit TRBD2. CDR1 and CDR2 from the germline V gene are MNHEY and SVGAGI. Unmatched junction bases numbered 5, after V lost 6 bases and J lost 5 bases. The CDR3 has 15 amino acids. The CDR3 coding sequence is TGTGCCAGCAGCCTGACTAGCGGGGGGGCGGAGACCCAGTACTTC. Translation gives CASSLTSGGAETQYF.

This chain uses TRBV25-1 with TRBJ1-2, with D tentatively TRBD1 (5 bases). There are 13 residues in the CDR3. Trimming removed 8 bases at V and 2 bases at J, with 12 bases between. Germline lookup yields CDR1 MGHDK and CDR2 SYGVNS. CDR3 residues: CASRGGANYGYTF. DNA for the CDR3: TGTGCCAGCCGGGGAGGGGCCAACTATGGCTACACCTTC.

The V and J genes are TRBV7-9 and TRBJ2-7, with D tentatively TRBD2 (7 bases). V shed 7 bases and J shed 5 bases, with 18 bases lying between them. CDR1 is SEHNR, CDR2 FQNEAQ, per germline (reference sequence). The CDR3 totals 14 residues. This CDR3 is CASNQPGGSDEQYF. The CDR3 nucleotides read TGTGCCAGCAACCAACCGGGGGGCAGTGACGAGCAGTACTTC.

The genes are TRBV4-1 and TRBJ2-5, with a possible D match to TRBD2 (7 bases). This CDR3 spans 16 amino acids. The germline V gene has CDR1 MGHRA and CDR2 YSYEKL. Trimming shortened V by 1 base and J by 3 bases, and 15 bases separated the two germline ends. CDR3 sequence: CASSQAQGGGEETQYF. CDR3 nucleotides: TGCGCCAGCAGCCAAGCGCAAGGGGGGGGTGAAGAGACCCAGTACTTC.

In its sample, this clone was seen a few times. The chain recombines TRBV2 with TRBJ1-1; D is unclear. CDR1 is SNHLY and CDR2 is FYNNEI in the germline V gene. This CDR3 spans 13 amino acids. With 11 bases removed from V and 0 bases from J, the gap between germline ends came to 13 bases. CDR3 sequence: CAGRSTVNTEAFF. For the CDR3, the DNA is TGTGCCGGCCGAAGCACAGTGAACACTGAAGCTTTCTTT.

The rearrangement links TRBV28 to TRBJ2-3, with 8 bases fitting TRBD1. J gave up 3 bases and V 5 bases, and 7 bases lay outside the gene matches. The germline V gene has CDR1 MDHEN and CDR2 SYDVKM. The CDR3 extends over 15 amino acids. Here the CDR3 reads CASSTFGQGTDTQYF. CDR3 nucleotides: TGTGCCAGCAGTACCTTCGGACAGGGTACAGATACGCAGTATTTT.

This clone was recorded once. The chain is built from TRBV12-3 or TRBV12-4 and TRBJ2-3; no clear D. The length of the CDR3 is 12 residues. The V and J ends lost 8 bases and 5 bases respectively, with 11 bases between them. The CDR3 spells CASPERRDTQYF. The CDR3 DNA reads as TGTGCCAGCCCTGAACGGAGAGATACGCAGTATTTT.

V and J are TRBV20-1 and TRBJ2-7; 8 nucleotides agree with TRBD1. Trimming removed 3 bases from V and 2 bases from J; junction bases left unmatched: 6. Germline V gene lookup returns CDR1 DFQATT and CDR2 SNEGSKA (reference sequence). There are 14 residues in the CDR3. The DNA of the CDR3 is TGCAGTGCTAGTGGGCAGGGGGCCACCTACGAGCAGTACTTC. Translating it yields CSASGQGATYEQYF.

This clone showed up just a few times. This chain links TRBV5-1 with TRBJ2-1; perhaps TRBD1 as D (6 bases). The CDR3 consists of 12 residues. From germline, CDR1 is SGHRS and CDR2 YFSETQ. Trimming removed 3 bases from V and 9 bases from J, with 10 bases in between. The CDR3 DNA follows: TGCGCCAGCAGCTACGCAGGGGTTGAGCAGTTCTTC. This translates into CASSYAGVEQFF.

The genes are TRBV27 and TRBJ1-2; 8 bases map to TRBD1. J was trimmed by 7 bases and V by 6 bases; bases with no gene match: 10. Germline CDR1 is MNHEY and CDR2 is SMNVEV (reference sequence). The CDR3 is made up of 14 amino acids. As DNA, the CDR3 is TGTGCCAGCAGCGACCACGGACAGGGCGGTGGCTACACCTTC. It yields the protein CASSDHGQGGGYTF.

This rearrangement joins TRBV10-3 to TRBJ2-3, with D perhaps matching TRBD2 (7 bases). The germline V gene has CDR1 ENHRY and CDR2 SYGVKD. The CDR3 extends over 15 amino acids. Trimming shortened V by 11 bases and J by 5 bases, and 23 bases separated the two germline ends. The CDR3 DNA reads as TGTGCCTCTTCATCCGGGGGGCAATTTGGAGATACGCAGTATTTT. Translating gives CASSSGGQFGDTQYF.